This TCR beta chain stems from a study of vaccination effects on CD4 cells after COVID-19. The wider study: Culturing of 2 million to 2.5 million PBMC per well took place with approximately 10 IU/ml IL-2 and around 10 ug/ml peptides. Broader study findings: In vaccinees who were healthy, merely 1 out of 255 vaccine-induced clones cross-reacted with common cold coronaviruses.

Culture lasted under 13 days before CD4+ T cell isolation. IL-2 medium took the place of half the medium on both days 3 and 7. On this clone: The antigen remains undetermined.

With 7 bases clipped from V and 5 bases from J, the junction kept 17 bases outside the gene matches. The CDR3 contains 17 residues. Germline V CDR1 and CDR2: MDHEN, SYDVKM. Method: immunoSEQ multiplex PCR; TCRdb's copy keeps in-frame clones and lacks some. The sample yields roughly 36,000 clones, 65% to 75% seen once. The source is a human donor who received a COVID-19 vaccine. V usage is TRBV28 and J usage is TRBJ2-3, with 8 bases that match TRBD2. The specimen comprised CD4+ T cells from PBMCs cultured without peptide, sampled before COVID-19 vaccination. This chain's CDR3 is CASTPLTKSGRRDTQYF. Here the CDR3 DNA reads TGTGCCAGCACCCCCTTGACGAAGAGCGGGAGACGAGATACGCAGTATTTT.